This TCR beta chain is drawn from a study of blood T cell repertoires in COVID-19 (dated by TCRdb to 2018 to 2020). For the study in its entirety: Samples covering the acute and convalescent phases of COVID-19 were provided by collaborators in the United States, Italy and Spain. Samples were obtained from the ongoing ImmuneRACE study (first 160 participants) and from about 1,300 subjects provided by 6 global collaborators. The material from the prospective study consisted of cDNA or gDNA derived from T cells, B-cell-depleted T cells, or PBMCs. The sample metadata nearly always contained a de-identified subject ID, COVID-19 status, age in years and sex. The repertoires were released in a freely available public database intended as a resource for research on the immune response to SARS-CoV-2. HLA class I and class II types, where available, came from metadata supplied by the sample provider rather than from assay-based typing. The dataset comprised deeply sampled blood TCRbeta repertoires from subjects exposed to, actively infected with, or recovered from COVID-19. Findings and caveats that apply to the study as a whole: Clinical and demographic metadata were provided uncurated, with the amount varying by source and participant.

Inclusive of the bounding cysteine and phenylalanine, the CDR3 is 16 residues long. Only the CDR3 region is kept as DNA, spanning 48 bases read in frame from base 1. Sequences SNHLY (CDR1) and FYNNEI (CDR2) are obtained from the germline V gene. The V and J ends are trimmed by 4 bases and 0 bases, leaving 15 bases between them. TCRbeta CDR3 regions were amplified from genomic DNA using the immunoSEQ Assay, a bias-controlled multiplex PCR. Per the source publication's procedure: Nucleated cell counts per sample were estimated from amplification of reference gene primers within the assay. To quantify the absolute abundance of each unique TCRbeta CDR3 rearrangement, sequence reads were collapsed and filtered. Productive Simpson clonality was computed per sample as the square root of Simpson's diversity index over productive rearrangements. Drawn from immuneACCESS, this table holds only the in-frame rearrangements with V and J called that TCRdb kept. Clones are partly lost; checked studies trace under half to an unresolved V gene and leave the rest unexplained. V, J and clone size reflect that table, while D and trimming were determined from the DNA. The sample has around 140,000 clones on record, roughly 82% of them singletons. The ten most abundant clones make up approximately 14% of the sample.

Remarks on this clone: Its antigen specificity is not known. Per-base qualities were not stored, and no clone one base away is much larger.

Each collaborating institution followed its own protocols to collect whole blood in K2EDTA tubes. For TCRbeta analysis, collaborators shipped samples as frozen whole blood, isolated PBMCs, or DNA extracted from either of those sample types. Sequencing input: peripheral blood. The sequence is built from TRBV2 and TRBJ1-2, with TRBD1 as a weak D call on 5 bases. This clonotype was obtained from a human donor with acute or convalescent COVID-19. The donor label of this sample is uncertain. The sequenced DNA: TGTGCCAGCAGTGCAATGGGGCCCCGAGCTAACTATGGCTACACCTTC. Its protein product is CASSAMGPRANYGYTF.